This T cell receptor (beta chain) was obtained from a study of control samples from healthy donors and cancer patients (TCRdb year 2020). In the case of this clone: Its antigen is currently not known. No base quality information exists; no much larger clone differs at one position.

The germline V gene gives CDR1 as KGHDR and CDR2 as SFDVKD. Trimming costs V 5 bases and J 0 bases, and their ends lie 14 bases apart. There are 16 amino acids in the CDR3, from cysteine to phenylalanine inclusive. Only the CDR3 region is kept as DNA, spanning 48 bases read in frame from base 1. The library was produced with the immunoSEQ multiplex PCR assay. In its TCRdb copy, this immuneACCESS table keeps in-frame sequences only and misses some clones. Where compared with another copy, unresolved V genes explain less than half of these, and the others have no known cause. Here the sample has roughly 100,000 clones; roughly 88% occur a single time. The biggest ten clones account for roughly 15% of the sample.

The sequence is built from TRBV24-1 and TRBJ2-3; matching of 6 bases hints at TRBD2 as the D gene. This receptor was obtained from a man aged 25-45 years in good health. Sequencing used blood. The CDR3 protein is CATSGPLAGSTDTQYF. The bases read TGTGCCACCAGTGGACCCTTGGCGGGAAGCACAGATACGCAGTATTTT.